A selection of T cell receptor beta chains follows, all from one sample in a study of T-cell reconstitution after alpha-beta-depleted transplantation in children. TCRdb reprocessed the PCR reads via MiXCR and lists one record per CDR3 protein. The sample includes about 610,000 distinct CDR3 sequences, roughly a tenth of them seen just once. The specimen was PBMCs from the stem cell graft donor, collected from the stem cell graft. The receptors come from a human donor who donated a stem cell graft to a child with acute myeloid leukemia. Each CDR3 is given with its conserved first and last residue. D genes are given only for firm matches. Part of the rows lack a size; the others show once, few, many or a class for expanded clones.

TRBJ2-5 many TRBV7-2 - CASSSQPGLRRETQYF TGTGCCAGCAGCTCACAACCGGGCCTAAGAAGGGAGACCCAGTACTTC
TRBJ2-1 many TRBV5-1 TRBD1 CASSPTGQAYNEQFF TGCGCCAGCAGCCCGACCGGACAGGCATACAATGAGCAGTTCTTC
TRBJ2-2 few TRBV11-2 - CASRKPGRAGELFF TGTGCCAGCAGGAAACCGGGACGCGCCGGGGAGCTGTTTTTT
TRBJ2-1 many TRBV30 TRBD2 CAWAWIAGSYNEQFF TGTGCCTGGGCCTGGATAGCGGGTTCCTACAATGAGCAGTTCTTC
TRBJ2-1 few TRBV6-5 TRBD2 CASSYSSGSSYNEQFF TGTGCCAGCAGTTATTCTAGCGGGAGTTCCTACAATGAGCAGTTCTTC
TRBJ2-1 few TRBV19 TRBD2 CASRTSGRYNEQFF TGTGCCAGCCGAACTAGCGGGAGATACAATGAGCAGTTCTTC
TRBJ2-5 - TRBV5-1 - CASNPSDGVGRTQYF TGCGCCAGCAACCCTTCAGACGGGGTTGGTCGGACCCAGTACTTC
TRBJ2-5 - TRBV20-1 - CSARDGAQETQYF TGCAGTGCTAGAGACGGCGCTCAAGAGACCCAGTACTTC
TRBJ2-6 few TRBV20-1 TRBD2 CSASLAGTSGANVLTF TGCAGTGCTAGCCTAGCGGGCACCTCTGGGGCCAACGTCCTGACTTTC
TRBJ2-2 - TRBV7-9 - CASGASTTGELFF TGTGCCAGCGGGGCCTCTACTACCGGGGAGCTGTTTTTT
TRBJ2-1 many TRBV6-4 TRBD1 CASRRQGVDNEQFF TGTGCCAGCAGAAGACAGGGAGTCGACAATGAGCAGTTCTTC
TRBJ2-4 few TRBV6-4 - CASSDRVGDIQYF TGTGCCAGCAGTGACAGGGTTGGGGACATTCAGTACTTC
TRBJ1-4 few TRBV29-1 TRBD1 CSVTGGKGEKLFF TGCAGCGTTACAGGGGGTAAGGGTGAAAAACTGTTTTTT
TRBJ2-3 few TRBV7-7 TRBD2 CASSIGLAGITDTQYF TGTGCTAGCAGCATTGGACTAGCGGGAATTACAGATACGCAGTATTTT
TRBJ1-6 few TRBV7-2 - CASRYSSYNSPLHF TGTGCCAGCAGATATAGCTCCTATAATTCACCCCTCCACTTT
TRBJ2-1 many TRBV27 - CASSYPGMGNYNEQFF TGTGCCAGCAGTTATCCCGGGATGGGGAACTACAATGAGCAGTTCTTC
TRBJ2-1 - TRBV28 - CASTLGTYNEQFF TGTGCCAGCACTTTGGGGACCTACAATGAGCAGTTCTTC
TRBJ2-7 many TRBV7-2 TRBD1 CASSFDGTGVYEQYF TGTGCCAGCAGCTTCGATGGGACAGGGGTCTACGAGCAGTACTTC
TRBJ2-5 few TRBV27 TRBD2 CAARPSGRAETQYF TGTGCCGCCAGGCCTAGCGGGAGGGCCGAGACCCAGTACTTC
TRBJ2-7 few TRBV20-1 TRBD2 CSAHLGVAGVDEQYF TGCAGTGCCCATCTCGGGGTAGCGGGAGTCGACGAGCAGTACTTC
TRBJ1-1 many TRBV20-1 TRBD1 CSARDRAEAFF TGCAGTGCCAGAGACAGGGCTGAAGCTTTCTTT
TRBJ1-6 few TRBV10-3 - CAISGGTANSPLHF TGTGCCATCAGTGGAGGGACGGCTAATTCACCCCTCCACTTT
TRBJ1-5 few TRBV7-9 - CASSLVRRSNQPQHF TGTGCCAGCAGCTTAGTACGCAGAAGCAATCAGCCCCAGCATTTT